This T cell receptor (beta chain) is from a study of blood T cell repertoires in COVID-19. Study-wide background: COVID-19 samples from acute and convalescent phases originated in the United States, Italy and Spain.

V was cut by 5 bases and J by 0 bases, with 13 bases left in between. Germline CDR1 LNHDA, CDR2 SQIVND (reference sequence). The CDR3 has 16 residues. Residents of 24 US areas, aged about 18 to 89 years, made up the participants. Sequencing was performed with immunoSEQ multiplex PCR; in TCRdb, only in-frame clones are kept and a portion is missing. The top ten hold 2% to 3% of the sample, which has about 260,000 clones, more than 80% seen once. This sequence was found in a woman under 30 who had recovered from COVID-19. The source material was PBMCs or T cells enriched from blood (not recorded which). The genes are TRBV19 and TRBJ2-2; D gene unclear. The CDR3 DNA follows: TGTGCCAGTAGTCTCCCACAGCTCCCGAACACCGGGGAGCTGTTTTTT. It codes for CASSLPQLPNTGELFF.